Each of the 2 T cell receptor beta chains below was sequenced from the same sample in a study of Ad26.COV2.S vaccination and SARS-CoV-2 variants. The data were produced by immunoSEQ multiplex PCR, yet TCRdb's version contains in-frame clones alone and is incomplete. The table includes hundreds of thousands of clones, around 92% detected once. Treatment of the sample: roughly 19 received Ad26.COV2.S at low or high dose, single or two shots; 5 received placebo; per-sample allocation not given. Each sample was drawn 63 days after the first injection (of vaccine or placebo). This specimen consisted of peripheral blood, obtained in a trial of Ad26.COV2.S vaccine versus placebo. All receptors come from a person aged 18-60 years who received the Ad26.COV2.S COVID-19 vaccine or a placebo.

The CDR3 loop reads CASVGTPNTGELFF. DNA of the CDR3: TGTGCCAGCGTTGGGACACCGAACACCGGGGAGCTGTTTTTT. The chain joins TRBV2 to TRBJ2-2, with D possibly being TRBD1 (6 bases). CDR1 is SNHLY and CDR2 is FYNNEI in the germline V gene. Trimming took 8 bases from V and 0 from J, leaving 10 bases between them. This CDR3 region has 14 residues.

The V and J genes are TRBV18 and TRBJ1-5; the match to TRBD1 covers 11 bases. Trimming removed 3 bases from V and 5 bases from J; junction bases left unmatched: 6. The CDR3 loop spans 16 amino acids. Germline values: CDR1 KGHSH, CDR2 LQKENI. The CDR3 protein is CASSPAGTGGDQPQHF. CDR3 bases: TGTGCCAGCTCACCTGCCGGGACAGGGGGGGATCAGCCCCAGCATTTT.